These 20 T cell receptor beta chains came from one sample sequenced in a study of cytomegalovirus exposure and HLA in healthy donors. The study ran its PCR with 60 Vbeta and 13 Jbeta primers. Some clones are missing from TCRdb's copy, which holds only in-frame ones; the method was immunoSEQ multiplex PCR. This table holds approximately 77,000 clones, around 84% found once. The source material was PBMCs. These receptors were obtained from a man aged 40-50 years in good health and CMV-seronegative.

The chain is built from TRBV30 and TRBJ1-1; possible D gene TRBD1, 5 bases. This CDR3 region has 14 residues. Trimming took off 7 bases at V and 0 bases at J, with 15 bases between the two ends. CDR1 is GTSNPN, CDR2 SVGIG, per germline (reference sequence). The CDR3 nucleotides are TGTGCCTCCTGGGAGGGGTTCATGAACACTGAAGCTTTCTTT. Its protein is CASWEGFMNTEAFF.

V and J are TRBV6-5 and TRBJ2-2; the D is unclear. Trimming took 2 bases from V and 7 from J, leaving 11 bases between them. Per germline, CDR1 MNHEY and CDR2 SVGAGI. This CDR3 contains 14 residues. DNA for the CDR3: TGTGCCAGCAGTTACGATCGACTGAACGGGGAGCTGTTTTTT. Encoded protein: CASSYDRLNGELFF.

The CDR3 DNA sequence: TGTGCCAGCAGTTACTCGAGGCGGGAGAAGGCAGATACGCAGTATTTT. Its translation: CASSYSRREKADTQYF. This chain connects TRBV6-5 to TRBJ2-3; 7 nucleotides line up with TRBD2. CDR1 MNHEY and CDR2 SVGAGI come from the germline V gene. Trimming removed 0 bases from V and 4 bases from J; junction bases left unmatched: 7. The length of the CDR3 is 16 residues.

The rearrangement links TRBV7-2 to TRBJ1-1; no reliable D call. This CDR3 has 14 residues. V lost 2 bases and J 2 bases, leaving 9 bases between the germline ends. Germline assignment: CDR1 SGHTA and CDR2 FQGNSA. The CDR3 coding sequence is TGTGCCAGCAGCTTAACCCGGAGAAACACTGAAGCTTTCTTT. Its translation is CASSLTRRNTEAFF.

This chain uses TRBV27 with TRBJ1-2; D gene unclear. The CDR3 has 14 residues. V was cut by 4 bases and J by 4 bases, with 13 bases left in between. Germline CDR1 is MNHEY and CDR2 is SMNVEV (reference sequence). CDR3 protein: CASSSGEDFYGYTF. CDR3 nucleotides: TGTGCCAGCAGTTCTGGGGAGGACTTCTATGGCTACACCTTC.

J is TRBJ1-2 and V is TRBV7-9; D may be TRBD1 (5 bases). The CDR3 sequence is 14 residues long. The germline V gene encodes CDR1 SEHNR and CDR2 FQNEAQ (reference sequence). Trimming shortened V by 6 bases and J by 8 bases, and 19 bases separated the two germline ends. The CDR3 nucleotides read TGTGCCAGCAGTCCCTACAGGCAGGCGGGGGGCTACACCTTC. This codes for CASSPYRQAGGYTF.

This chain connects TRBV6-5 to TRBJ1-2, with 7 bases fitting TRBD1. Germline CDR1 MNHEY, CDR2 SVGAGI. Losses at the gene ends were 7 bases for V and 3 bases for J; bases not matched to a gene: 5. The CDR3 is 13 amino acids. In DNA, the CDR3 is TGTGCCAGCAAGGGGGCGCGAGACTATGGCTACACCTTC. It encodes CASKGARDYGYTF.

This clone was detected only a few times. CDR3 sequence (DNA): TGTGCCAGCAGCGTCCAAGTCGGGACAGGGGTCGAAAAACTGTTTTTT. Residues: CASSVQVGTGVEKLFF. The chain couples TRBV7-9 to TRBJ1-4; 10 bases agree with TRBD1. This CDR3 has 16 residues. Germline V CDR1 and CDR2: SEHNR, FQNEAQ (reference sequence). V lost 5 bases, J lost 8 bases, and 11 bases stayed unmatched.

This clone appeared a single time. This chain connects TRBV7-9 to TRBJ2-7, with 12 nucleotides matching TRBD1. The V and J ends lost 5 bases and 5 bases, in that order; junction bases with no gene match: 10. This CDR3 has 16 residues. CDR1 and CDR2 from the germline V gene are SEHNR and FQNEAQ (reference sequence). The chain's CDR3 is CASSRLSGTGGDEQYF. In nucleotides, the CDR3 is TGTGCCAGCAGCCGACTTTCCGGGACAGGGGGCGACGAGCAGTACTTC.

The V and J genes are TRBV29-1 and TRBJ2-1; 14 bases are a match to TRBD2. The CDR3 has 13 residues. Germline CDR1 SQVTM, CDR2 ANQGSEA. V lost 4 bases, J lost 10 bases, and 3 bases stayed unmatched. DNA for the CDR3: TGCAGCGTTGGACTAGCGGGAGGGCTAGAGCAGTTCTTC. The encoded protein is CSVGLAGGLEQFF.

The chain recombines TRBV19 with TRBJ2-7; 9 bases are shared with TRBD1. The CDR3 totals 16 residues. In germline, CDR1 is LNHDA, CDR2 SQIVND (reference sequence). Losses at the gene ends were 1 base for V and 3 bases for J; bases not matched to a gene: 7. Here the CDR3 DNA reads TGTGCCAGTAGTATAGTCCCGACAGGGGGTCTCTACGAGCAGTACTTC. Residues: CASSIVPTGGLYEQYF.

V gene TRBV9 combines with J gene TRBJ2-5; TRBD2 aligns across 9 bases. Losses at the gene ends were 0 bases for V and 1 base for J; bases not matched to a gene: 7. This CDR3 has 17 residues. The germline V gene has CDR1 SGDLS and CDR2 YYNGEE. The CDR3 nucleotides are TGTGCCAGCAGCGTAGCTATTAGCGGGAGTGTCCAAGAGACCCAGTACTTC. The encoded protein is CASSVAISGSVQETQYF.

The V gene is TRBV2, the J gene TRBJ1-1, with 7 bases fitting TRBD1. The CDR3 runs to 16 residues. Trimming at V came to 7 bases and at J to 1 base, leaving 12 bases not matched to a gene. The germline CDR1 and CDR2 sequences are SNHLY and FYNNEI. CDR3 DNA: TGTGCCAGCACGAACAGGGGCCTCGGTCGGAACACTGAAGCTTTCTTT. It translates to CASTNRGLGRNTEAFF.

The rearrangement links TRBV10-3 to TRBJ2-1; D is possibly TRBD1 (5 bases). CDR1 ENHRY and CDR2 SYGVKD come from the germline V gene. The CDR3 contains 11 residues. V was shortened by 9 bases and J by 5 bases, with 8 bases between the two germline ends. Here the CDR3 reads CAIKGDNEQFF. In nucleotides, the CDR3 is TGTGCCATTAAAGGGGACAATGAGCAGTTCTTC.

The V call is TRBV7-8, the J call TRBJ1-2, with D possibly TRBD1 on 6 matching bases. This CDR3 is 13 amino acids long. Deletions cut 0 bases from V and 11 bases from J, with 13 bases between. The V gene's germline CDR1 is SGHVS and CDR2 FQNEAQ. CDR3 nucleotides: TGTGCCAGCAGCTTAGCCGGGACAAAGAATTACACCTTC. Protein sequence: CASSLAGTKNYTF. Full variable domain (outside the CDR3, taken from reference TRBV7-8 and TRBJ1-2): GAGVSQSPRYKVAKRGQDVALRCDPISGHVSLFWYQQALGQGPEFLTYFQNEAQLDKSGLPSDRFFAERPEGSVSTLKIQRTQQEDSAVYLCASSLAGTKNYTFGSGTRLTVV.

As concerns this clone: The junction departs from the called germline gene at one end, perhaps through a read error. This chain connects TRBV7-7 to TRBJ2-1; D is perhaps TRBD1 (5 bases). The germline CDR1 and CDR2 sequences are SSHAT and FNYEAQ (reference sequence). There are 13 residues in the CDR3. DNA for the CDR3: TGTGCTAGCAGCCCGGACATCTACAATGAGCAGTTCTTC. This encodes CASSPDIYNEQFF.

The V gene is TRBV19, the J gene TRBJ2-7; perhaps TRBD1 as D (6 bases). This CDR3 is 16 amino acids long. Germline-derived CDR1 and CDR2 are LNHDA and SQIVND (reference sequence). V dropped 9 bases and J dropped 0 bases, with 21 bases sitting between them. As DNA, the CDR3 is TGTGCCAGCCGCCCCCGAGGGGGTTCCGACTCCTACGAGCAGTACTTC. It translates to CASRPRGGSDSYEQYF.

Remarks on this clone: One end of the junction does not line up with germline, which may come from a read error. The J gene is TRBJ2-1, the V gene TRBV7-7; no clear D gene. The CDR3 runs to 13 residues. Germline-derived CDR1 and CDR2 are SSHAT and FNYEAQ (reference sequence). CDR3: CASSAAQTGEQFF. The CDR3 DNA sequence: TGTGCTAGCAGCGCGGCCCAGACCGGCGAGCAGTTCTTC.

The chain has TRBV4-1 and TRBJ2-2; the D gene is possibly TRBD2 (5 bases). V lost 0 bases, J lost 3 bases, and 11 bases lay in between. The CDR3 runs 16 residues. Germline CDR1 reads MGHRA; CDR2 reads YSYEKL. Written as DNA, the CDR3 is TGCGCCAGCAGCCAAGATCCCGGGATAGACACCGGGGAGCTGTTTTTT. Residues: CASSQDPGIDTGELFF.

This chain joins TRBV9 and TRBJ2-3, with TRBD2 matching over 8 bases. Germline values: CDR1 SGDLS, CDR2 YYNGEE. CDR3 size: 16 residues. The V segment lost 0 bases and the J segment 4 bases; nucleotides outside the gene matches: 7. Written as DNA, the CDR3 is TGTGCCAGCAGCGTAGCTAGCGGGTATTCCGCAGATACGCAGTATTTT. This translates into CASSVASGYSADTQYF.